This TCR beta chain was found in a study of blood T cell repertoires in COVID-19. Study summary: Sites in the United States, Italy and Spain provided acute and convalescent COVID-19 samples. PBMCs, B-cell-depleted T cells, or T cells provided the cDNA or gDNA that made up the material.

In the study's own analysis: Nucleated cell number was recorded as an estimate derived from reference gene primer amplification. Sequenced by immunoSEQ multiplex PCR; TCRdb stores in-frame clones only, minus some. V and J calls plus clone size are reproduced from that table; the DNA served to infer D and trimming. The table records roughly 7,100 clones, 89% of them present only once. V was trimmed by 3 bases and J by 4 bases, leaving 15 bases between them. Germline CDR1 is LNHDA and CDR2 is SQIVND (reference sequence). The CDR3 is 15 amino acids. In its sample, this clone was seen a few times. The sample comprised peripheral blood. The TCR sequence derives from a man between 65 and 80 years old with active COVID-19. V is TRBV19 and J is TRBJ1-2; no clear D gene. This chain's CDR3 is CASSIRQRGLYGYTF. CDR3 in DNA: TGTGCCAGTAGTATTCGTCAACGAGGTCTCTATGGCTACACCTTC.